One sample yielded the 9 T cell receptor beta chains listed below, sequenced in a study of blood T cell repertoires in COVID-19. Libraries were prepared by immunoSEQ multiplex PCR; TCRdb keeps only in-frame clonotypes and omits some of them. The sample contains approximately 140,000 clones, about 90% of which appear only once. The sequencing input was PBMCs or T cells enriched from blood (not recorded which). The receptors come from a middle-aged woman who had been exposed to COVID-19.

The chain employs TRBV7-9 and TRBJ1-2, with D unresolved. CDR1 SEHNR and CDR2 FQNEAQ come from the germline V gene (reference sequence). The CDR3 is 11 residues long. The germline V and J ends were trimmed by 4 bases and 7 bases, with 7 bases remaining between them. In nucleotides, the CDR3 is TGTGCCAGCAGCTCCCCTCTTGGCTACACCTTC. The encoded protein is CASSSPLGYTF.

The V gene is TRBV9, the J gene TRBJ1-2; 8 nucleotides agree with TRBD1. Germline V lookup: CDR1 SGDLS, CDR2 YYNGEE. The CDR3 runs to 15 residues. The V gene end was trimmed by 0 bases and the J gene end by 5 bases; junction bases not matched to a gene: 6. The CDR3 spells CASSVVPDREYGYTF. In DNA, the CDR3 is TGTGCCAGCAGCGTAGTCCCGGACAGGGAGTATGGCTACACCTTC.

The chain is built from TRBV25-1 and TRBJ1-1; D unclear. The CDR3 is 12 amino acids. Germline V gene data show CDR1 as MGHDK and CDR2 as SYGVNS. V lost 6 bases and J lost 0, with 5 bases in between. For the CDR3, the DNA is TGTGCCAGCAGCCGTATGAACACTGAAGCTTTCTTT. It yields the protein CASSRMNTEAFF. The complete variable domain, with remaining parts taken from reference TRBV25-1 and TRBJ1-1, reads EADIYQTPRYLVIGTGKKITLECSQTMGHDKMYWYQQDPGMELHLIHYSYGVNSTEKGDLSSESTVSRIRTEHFPLTLESARPSHTSQYLCASSRMNTEAFFGQGTRLTVV.

V is TRBV18 and J is TRBJ2-1; 10 bases agree with TRBD1. J gave up 8 bases and V 4 bases, and 2 bases lay outside the gene matches. CDR1 is KGHSH, CDR2 LQKENI, per germline. The CDR3 runs 13 residues. The DNA for the CDR3 is TGTGCCAGCTCACGGGACAGGGGTGATGAGCAGTTCTTC. This translates into CASSRDRGDEQFF.

V usage is TRBV28 and J usage is TRBJ1-2; D possibly corresponds to TRBD1 (5 bases). Germline CDR1 and CDR2: MDHEN and SYDVKM. V was shortened by 2 bases and J by 3 bases, with 10 bases between the two germline ends. This CDR3 is built from 14 residues. CDR3 nucleotide sequence: TGTGCCAGCAGTTTAGTACAGGCCTACTATGGCTACACCTTC. Encoded protein: CASSLVQAYYGYTF.

This clone was observed a single time. This chain connects TRBV19 to TRBJ2-7; TRBD1 aligns across 8 bases. Germline V lookup: CDR1 LNHDA, CDR2 SQIVND (reference sequence). The CDR3 length is 14 residues. V dropped 6 bases and J dropped 0; count of bases not matched to a gene: 4. CDR3 loop: CASSRTGNSYEQYF. The CDR3 nucleotides read TGTGCCAGTAGCAGGACAGGGAACTCCTACGAGCAGTACTTC.

J is TRBJ1-5 and V is TRBV3-1 (or the pseudogene TRBV3-2); D is uncertain. Trimming stripped 0 bases from V and 6 bases from J, with 6 bases between. The germline V gene encodes CDR1 LGHDT and CDR2 YNNKEL (reference sequence). CDR3 length: 13 residues. CDR3 protein: CASSQDSLQPQHF. CDR3 DNA sequence: TGTGCCAGCAGCCAAGATTCACTTCAGCCCCAGCATTTT.

The J gene is TRBJ2-7, the V gene TRBV5-1; weak D call: TRBD2 (6 bases). Germline assignment: CDR1 SGHRS and CDR2 YFSETQ. The CDR3 runs 15 residues. The V end lost 5 bases, the J end lost 2 bases, and 17 bases lay between the germline ends. CDR3 nucleotide sequence: TGCGCCAGCAGGGCTAGCTGGGGGGAGACCTACGAGCAGTACTTC. Its protein is CASRASWGETYEQYF.

The rearrangement joins TRBV10-3 to TRBJ1-1, with TRBD1 identical over 9 bases. Germline CDR1 reads ENHRY; CDR2 reads SYGVKD. J lost 3 bases, V lost 6 bases, and 14 bases had no gene match. This CDR3 is 17 amino acids long. CDR3 region: CAIRGAWTGAKDTEAFF. The CDR3 bases are TGTGCCATCAGGGGGGCTTGGACAGGGGCTAAGGACACTGAAGCTTTCTTT.